These 21 T cell receptor beta chains share one sample of origin, sequenced in a study of T cell changes during pregnancy in multiple sclerosis. The table came from immunoSEQ multiplex PCR; TCRdb's copy has only in-frame clones and leaves some out. The sample has 25,000 to 30,000 clones; about 93% are singletons. Here the sequenced sample was CD4+ T cells from peripheral blood mononuclear cells, taken after pregnancy. The receptors come from a female donor with multiple sclerosis, enrolled in a pregnancy study.

The rearrangement uses TRBV25-1 and TRBJ1-2, with 7 positions matching TRBD1. The J segment lost 8 bases and the V segment lost 5 bases, leaving 11 bases of the junction unmatched. This CDR3 region has 14 residues. The germline CDR1 and CDR2 sequences are MGHDK and SYGVNS. The CDR3 loop is CASSPPGQTRGYTF. The CDR3 bases are TGTGCCAGCAGTCCCCCGGGACAGACGCGGGGCTACACCTTC.

This chain's CDR3 is CASGVTENTEAFF. CDR3 nucleotide sequence: TGTGCCAGTGGTGTTACAGAGAACACTGAAGCTTTCTTT. The J gene is TRBJ1-1, the V gene TRBV19; D ambiguous. CDR1 and CDR2 from the germline V gene are LNHDA and SQIVND (reference sequence). This CDR3 is built from 13 residues. Trimming removed 8 bases at V and 1 base at J, with 11 bases between.

The CDR3 DNA is TGCGCCAGCAGCGGCGGGGTTTGGGTAACAGATACGCAGTATTTT. Translating gives CASSGGVWVTDTQYF. The V and J genes are TRBV5-1 and TRBJ2-3; D is possibly TRBD2 (6 bases). Trimming took off 4 bases at V and 3 bases at J, with 15 bases between the two ends. This CDR3 has 15 amino acids. Germline values: CDR1 SGHRS, CDR2 YFSETQ.

J is TRBJ1-4 and V is TRBV4-2; D is possibly TRBD1 (5 bases). Germline CDR1 is LGHNA and CDR2 is YNFKEQ. CDR3 length: 15 residues. Trimming cost V 1 base and J 3 bases, with 9 bases left between them. The CDR3 here is CASSQVTAANEKLFF. The CDR3 DNA reads as TGTGCCAGCAGCCAAGTGACAGCCGCTAATGAAAAACTGTTTTTT.

A few counts support this clone. The chain couples TRBV2 to TRBJ2-7; tentatively, D is TRBD2 (5 bases). Trimming removed 5 bases from V and 2 bases from J, with 16 bases in between. This CDR3 region has 15 residues. Germline CDR1 reads SNHLY; CDR2 reads FYNNEI. CDR3 sequence: CASSPTGMETYEQYF. CDR3 coding DNA: TGTGCCAGCAGTCCAACGGGGATGGAGACCTACGAGCAGTACTTC. The entire variable domain, with the rest obtained from reference TRBV2 and TRBJ2-7, is as follows: EPEVTQTPSHQVTQMGQEVILRCVPISNHLYFYWYRQILGQKVEFLVSFYNNEISEKSEIFDDQFSVERPDGSNFTLKIRSTKLEDSAMYFCASSPTGMETYEQYFGPGTRLTVT.

The chain uses TRBV9 and TRBJ1-5; 9 bases are shared with TRBD1. Unmatched junction bases numbered 9, after V lost 3 bases and J lost 8 bases. Germline V gives CDR1 SGDLS, CDR2 YYNGEE. CDR3 length: 15 amino acids. CDR3 loop: CASSADTGGAEPQHF. The DNA for the CDR3 is TGTGCCAGCAGCGCGGACACAGGGGGCGCGGAGCCCCAGCATTTT.

The gene calls are TRBV30 and TRBJ1-2; D is ambiguous. The CDR3 runs to 12 residues. V was trimmed by 4 bases and J by 6 bases, leaving 12 bases between them. The V gene's germline CDR1 is GTSNPN and CDR2 SVGIG (reference sequence). The CDR3 DNA follows: TGTGCCTGGATTCGCGGCCTCCATGGCTACACCTTC. This translates into CAWIRGLHGYTF.

The chain uses TRBV6-5 and TRBJ2-1; the match to TRBD2 covers 8 bases. Trimming at V came to 6 bases and at J to 6 bases, leaving 10 bases not matched to a gene. Germline V gives CDR1 MNHEY, CDR2 SVGAGI. The CDR3 consists of 15 residues. CDR3 loop: CASRWRAGGPNEQFF. The CDR3 nucleotides are TGTGCCAGCAGGTGGAGGGCGGGAGGCCCCAATGAGCAGTTCTTC.

The J gene is TRBJ2-3, the V gene TRBV2, with 9 bases lining up with TRBD1. This CDR3 comprises 16 residues. The germline V gene has CDR1 SNHLY and CDR2 FYNNEI. V lost 2 bases and J lost 4; bases outside the gene matches: 7. Written as DNA, the CDR3 is TGTGCCAGCAGTGAACTGACAGGGGGTGGTCCAGATACGCAGTATTTT. The encoded protein is CASSELTGGGPDTQYF.

The gene calls are TRBV10-2 and TRBJ1-5; D ambiguous. V was shortened by 3 bases and J by 0 bases, with 6 bases between the two germline ends. The CDR3 sequence is 14 residues long. Germline lookup yields CDR1 WSHSY and CDR2 SAAADI. This CDR3 is CASSDSDSNQPQHF. The DNA of the CDR3 is TGCGCCAGCAGTGACTCAGATAGCAATCAGCCCCAGCATTTT.

The CDR3 region has the DNA TGTGCCAGCAGTGAGGAGGGGTTCTCCTACAATGAGCAGTTCTTC. Protein: CASSEEGFSYNEQFF. J is TRBJ2-1 and V is TRBV2; maybe TRBD2 (6 bases). The CDR3 extends over 15 amino acids. V was cut by 3 bases and J by 0 bases, with 9 bases left in between. The germline CDR1 and CDR2 sequences are SNHLY and FYNNEI.

The V call is TRBV6-5, the J call TRBJ1-2; 7 bases map to TRBD1. Germline-derived CDR1 and CDR2 are MNHEY and SVGAGI. The CDR3 runs 13 residues. The junction had 8 bases not matched to a gene; V was cut back by 5 bases and J by 8 bases. CDR3 protein: CASSRRQGAGYTF. The CDR3 DNA sequence: TGTGCCAGCAGTCGACGACAGGGTGCGGGCTACACCTTC.

The V gene is TRBV12-1, the J gene TRBJ2-1; the table names TRBD1, a call not compared with the DNA. TRBV12-1 is termed a pseudogene. This CDR3 has 15 amino acids. CDR3 coding DNA: TGTGCCAGCAGCTTTTTGGGGCAGACCTACAATGAGCAGTTCTTC. This sequence encodes CASSFLGQTYNEQFF.

In this sample, this clone turned up a few times. This chain uses TRBV12-5 with TRBJ2-3, with TRBD1 matching 7 bases. In germline, CDR1 is LGHNT, CDR2 FRNRAP. This CDR3 is built from 16 residues. V was clipped by 4 bases and J by 0 bases; unmatched bases: 7. The CDR3 coding sequence is TGTGCTAGTGGTTCCGACAGGGACCCTAGCACAGATACGCAGTATTTT. This gives the protein CASGSDRDPSTDTQYF.

The chain joins TRBV7-9 to TRBJ2-2; D possibly corresponds to TRBD2 (6 bases). The length of the CDR3 is 19 residues. With 2 bases removed from V and 0 bases from J, the gap between germline ends came to 19 bases. CDR1 and CDR2 from the germline V gene are SEHNR and FQNEAQ (reference sequence). The CDR3 DNA sequence: TGTGCCAGCAGCTTACGGGGAGGAAGGGGTACCGCGAACACCGGGGAGCTGTTTTTT. As protein: CASSLRGGRGTANTGELFF.

The chain is built from TRBV11-1 and TRBJ2-7, with a tentative D call TRBD2 (6 bases). There are 14 residues in the CDR3. Germline V CDR1 and CDR2: SGHAT, FQDESV (reference sequence). Trimming left V 3 bases short and J 2 bases short, with 11 bases between. The CDR3 region has the DNA TGTGCCAGCAGCTTCGGGACTCTCGCCTACGAGCAGTACTTC. The encoded protein is CASSFGTLAYEQYF.

The chain carries TRBV29-1 and TRBJ1-2; no clear D gene. The V and J ends lost 3 bases and 9 bases respectively, with 20 bases between them. The V gene's germline CDR1 is SQVTM and CDR2 ANQGSEA. The CDR3 loop spans 14 amino acids. The CDR3 region has the DNA TGCAGCGTTGACGCTGACACCTCCGGTGTGAGCTACACCTTC. Amino acids: CSVDADTSGVSYTF.

The chain carries TRBV18 and TRBJ2-2, with 8 bases that match TRBD2. Losses at the gene ends were 3 bases for V and 1 base for J; bases not matched to a gene: 7. The CDR3 is 17 residues long. Looked up from germline, CDR1 is KGHSH and CDR2 is LQKENI. The CDR3 reads CASSPPSSGRNTGELFF. CDR3 DNA sequence: TGTGCCAGCTCACCCCCCTCAAGCGGGAGGAACACCGGGGAGCTGTTTTTT. Together with reference TRBV18 and TRBJ2-2, the CDR3 gives the full variable domain: NAGVMQNPRHLVRRRGQEARLRCSPMKGHSHVYWYRQLPEEGLKFMVYLQKENIIDESGMPKERFSAEFPKEGPSILRIQQVVRGDSAAYFCASSPPSSGRNTGELFFGEGSRLTVL.

About this clone itself: The DNA is left out, because the CDR3 cannot be placed on it with certainty; the CDR3 is given as TCRdb lists it. The chain joins TRBV5-6 to TRBJ1-1. The CDR3 length equals 11 residues, ends included. From germline, CDR1 is SGHDT and CDR2 YYEEEE. This CDR3 is CASSFGEGSFF.

The V and J genes are TRBV25-1 and TRBJ2-5, with D perhaps matching TRBD1 (6 bases). The CDR3 runs to 13 residues. Trimming cost V 7 bases and J 2 bases, with 11 bases left between them. Germline CDR1 MGHDK, CDR2 SYGVNS. The CDR3 spells CASTPGVQETQYF. CDR3 bases: TGTGCCAGCACTCCAGGGGTTCAAGAGACCCAGTACTTC.

The chain employs TRBV25-1 and TRBJ1-2; a possible D gene is TRBD1 (5 bases). The germline CDR1 and CDR2 sequences are MGHDK and SYGVNS. This CDR3 is built from 14 residues. Trimming left V 2 bases short and J 0 bases short, with 7 bases between. CDR3 amino acids: CASSEAGTNYGYTF. The CDR3 region has the DNA TGTGCCAGCAGTGAAGCAGGGACTAACTATGGCTACACCTTC.